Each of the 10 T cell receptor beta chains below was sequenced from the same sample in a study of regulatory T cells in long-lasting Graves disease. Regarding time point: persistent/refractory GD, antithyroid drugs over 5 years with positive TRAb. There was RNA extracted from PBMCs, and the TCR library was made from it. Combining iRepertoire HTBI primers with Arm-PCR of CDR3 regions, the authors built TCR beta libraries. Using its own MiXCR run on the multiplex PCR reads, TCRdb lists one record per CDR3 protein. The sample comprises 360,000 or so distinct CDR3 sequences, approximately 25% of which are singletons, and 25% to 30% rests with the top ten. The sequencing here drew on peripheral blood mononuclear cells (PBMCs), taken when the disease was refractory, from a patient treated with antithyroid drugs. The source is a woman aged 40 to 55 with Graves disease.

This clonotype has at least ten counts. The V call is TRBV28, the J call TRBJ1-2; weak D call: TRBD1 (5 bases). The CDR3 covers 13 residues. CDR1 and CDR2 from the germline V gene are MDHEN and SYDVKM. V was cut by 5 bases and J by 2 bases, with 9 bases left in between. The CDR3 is CASSGTENYGYTF. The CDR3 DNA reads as TGTGCCAGCAGTGGGACCGAGAACTATGGCTACACCTTC.

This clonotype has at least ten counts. The CDR3 loop reads CASSSRQISMNTEAFF. CDR3 nucleotide sequence: TGTGCCAGCAGTTCAAGACAGATCTCCATGAACACTGAAGCTTTCTTT. The V and J genes are TRBV27 and TRBJ1-1; possibly TRBD1 for D (5 bases). The V end was cut by 4 bases, the J end by 0 bases, with 15 bases between. This CDR3 spans 16 amino acids. Germline V CDR1 and CDR2: MNHEY, SMNVEV (reference sequence).

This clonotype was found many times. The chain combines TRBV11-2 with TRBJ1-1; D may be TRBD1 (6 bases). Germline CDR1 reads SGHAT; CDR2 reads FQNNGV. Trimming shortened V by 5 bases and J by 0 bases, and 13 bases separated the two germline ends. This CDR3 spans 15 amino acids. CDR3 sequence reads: CASSPRQDMNTEAFF. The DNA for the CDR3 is TGTGCCAGCAGCCCACGACAGGACATGAACACTGAAGCTTTCTTT.

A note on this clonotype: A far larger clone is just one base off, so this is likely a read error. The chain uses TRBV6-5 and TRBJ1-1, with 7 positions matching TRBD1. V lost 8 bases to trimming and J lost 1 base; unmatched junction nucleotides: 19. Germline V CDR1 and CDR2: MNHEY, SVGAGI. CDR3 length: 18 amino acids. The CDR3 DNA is TGTGCCAGCGGTTTCTGGAAAGACTCGGGACAGAAGAACACTGAAGCTTTCTTT. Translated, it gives CASGFWKDSGQKNTEAFF.

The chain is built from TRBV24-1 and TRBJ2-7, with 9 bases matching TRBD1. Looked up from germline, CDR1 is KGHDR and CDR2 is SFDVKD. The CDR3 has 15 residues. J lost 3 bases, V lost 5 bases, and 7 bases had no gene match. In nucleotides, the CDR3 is TGTGCCACCAGTGCCGCCGGGACAGGGTTCTACGAGCAGTACTTC. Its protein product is CATSAAGTGFYEQYF.

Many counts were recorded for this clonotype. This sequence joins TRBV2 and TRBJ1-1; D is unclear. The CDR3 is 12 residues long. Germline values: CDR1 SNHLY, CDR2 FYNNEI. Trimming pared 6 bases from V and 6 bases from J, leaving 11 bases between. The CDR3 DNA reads TGTGCCAGCAGGATGACACTCCCTGAAGCTTTCTTT. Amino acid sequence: CASRMTLPEAFF.

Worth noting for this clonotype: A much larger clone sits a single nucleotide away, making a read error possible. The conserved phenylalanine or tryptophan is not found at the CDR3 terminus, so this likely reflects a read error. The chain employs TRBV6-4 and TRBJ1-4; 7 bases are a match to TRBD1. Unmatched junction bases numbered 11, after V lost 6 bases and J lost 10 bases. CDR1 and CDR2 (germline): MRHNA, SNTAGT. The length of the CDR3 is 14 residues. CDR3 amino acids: CASRRTGREGKLFL. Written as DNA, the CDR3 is TGTGCCAGCAGACGGACAGGAAGAGAAGGAAAACTGTTTCTT.

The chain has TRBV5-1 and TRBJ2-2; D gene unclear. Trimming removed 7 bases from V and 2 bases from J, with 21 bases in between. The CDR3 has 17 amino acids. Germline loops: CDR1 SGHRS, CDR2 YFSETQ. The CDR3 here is CASQIGGGGFNTGELFF. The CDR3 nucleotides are TGCGCCAGCCAGATCGGTGGTGGCGGATTTAACACCGGGGAGCTGTTTTTT.

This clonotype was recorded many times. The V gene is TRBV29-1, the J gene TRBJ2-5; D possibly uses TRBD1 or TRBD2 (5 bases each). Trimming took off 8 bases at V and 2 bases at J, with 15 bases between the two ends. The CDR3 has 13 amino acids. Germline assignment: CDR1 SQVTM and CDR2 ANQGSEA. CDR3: CSLAGGEQETQYF. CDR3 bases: TGCAGCCTTGCTGGGGGAGAGCAAGAGACCCAGTACTTC.

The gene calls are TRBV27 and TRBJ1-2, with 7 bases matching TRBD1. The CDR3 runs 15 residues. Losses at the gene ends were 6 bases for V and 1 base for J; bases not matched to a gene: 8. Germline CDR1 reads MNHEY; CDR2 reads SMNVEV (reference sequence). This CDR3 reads CASRLTGVFNYGYTF. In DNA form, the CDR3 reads TGTGCCAGCAGACTTACAGGGGTTTTTAACTATGGCTACACCTTC.